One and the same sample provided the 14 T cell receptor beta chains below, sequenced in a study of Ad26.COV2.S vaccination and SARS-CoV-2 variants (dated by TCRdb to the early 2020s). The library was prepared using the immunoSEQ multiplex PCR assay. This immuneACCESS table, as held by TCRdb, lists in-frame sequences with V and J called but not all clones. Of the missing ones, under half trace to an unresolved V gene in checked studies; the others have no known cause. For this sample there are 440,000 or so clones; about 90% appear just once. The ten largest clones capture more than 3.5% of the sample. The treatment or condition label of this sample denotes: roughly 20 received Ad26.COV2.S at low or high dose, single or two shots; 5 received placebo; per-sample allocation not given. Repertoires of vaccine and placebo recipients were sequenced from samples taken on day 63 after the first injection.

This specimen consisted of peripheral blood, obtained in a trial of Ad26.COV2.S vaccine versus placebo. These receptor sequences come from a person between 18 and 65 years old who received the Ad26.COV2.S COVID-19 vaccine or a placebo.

CDR3 coding DNA: TGTGCCAGCGACAGGGGTCTTGGGACCGGGGAGCTGTTTTTT. The encoded protein is CASDRGLGTGELFF. The chain recombines TRBV6-5 with TRBJ2-2; 8 bases map to TRBD1. The CDR3 has 14 amino acids. With V trimmed by 8 bases and J by 5 bases, 7 bases remained unmatched. The germline V gene has CDR1 MNHEY and CDR2 SVGAGI.

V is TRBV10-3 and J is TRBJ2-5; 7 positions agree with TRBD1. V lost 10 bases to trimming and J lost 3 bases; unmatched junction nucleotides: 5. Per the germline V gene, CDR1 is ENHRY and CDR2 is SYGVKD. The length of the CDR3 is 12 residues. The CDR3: CATAQGKETQYF. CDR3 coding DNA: TGTGCCACCGCACAGGGGAAAGAGACCCAGTACTTC.

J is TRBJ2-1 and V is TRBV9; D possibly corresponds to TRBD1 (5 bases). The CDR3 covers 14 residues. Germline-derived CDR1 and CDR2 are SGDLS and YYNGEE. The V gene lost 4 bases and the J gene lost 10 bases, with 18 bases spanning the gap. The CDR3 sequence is CASSPFPGAIEQFF. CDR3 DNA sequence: TGTGCCAGCAGCCCCTTCCCTGGGGCGATAGAGCAGTTCTTC.

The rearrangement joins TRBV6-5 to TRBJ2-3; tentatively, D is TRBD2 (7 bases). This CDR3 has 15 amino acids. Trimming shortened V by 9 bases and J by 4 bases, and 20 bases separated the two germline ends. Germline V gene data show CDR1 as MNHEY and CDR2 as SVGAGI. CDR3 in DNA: TGTGCCAGTCGGACCAGGGGAGGGTTAGCAGATACGCAGTATTTT. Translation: CASRTRGGLADTQYF.

The CDR3 loop reads CASSSVGAQETQYF. As DNA, the CDR3 is TGTGCCAGCAGCTCCGTGGGGGCTCAAGAGACCCAGTACTTC. The genes are TRBV7-9 and TRBJ2-5; tentatively, D is TRBD1 (6 bases). Per the germline V gene, CDR1 is SEHNR and CDR2 is FQNEAQ (reference sequence). The CDR3 covers 14 residues. Trimming stripped 4 bases from V and 2 bases from J, with 11 bases between.

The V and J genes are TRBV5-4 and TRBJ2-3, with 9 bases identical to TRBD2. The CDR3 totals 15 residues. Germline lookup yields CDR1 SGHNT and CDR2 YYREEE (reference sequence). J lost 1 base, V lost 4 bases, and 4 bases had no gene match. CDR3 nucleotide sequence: TGTGCCAGCAGCACTAAGCGGGAGGGCACAGATACGCAGTATTTT. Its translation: CASSTKREGTDTQYF.

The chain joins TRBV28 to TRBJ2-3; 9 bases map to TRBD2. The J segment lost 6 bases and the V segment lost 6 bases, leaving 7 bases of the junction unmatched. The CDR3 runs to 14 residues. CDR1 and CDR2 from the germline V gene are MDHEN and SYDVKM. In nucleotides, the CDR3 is TGTGCCAGCAGACGGGCGGGAGGGGAGGATACGCAGTATTTT. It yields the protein CASRRAGGEDTQYF.

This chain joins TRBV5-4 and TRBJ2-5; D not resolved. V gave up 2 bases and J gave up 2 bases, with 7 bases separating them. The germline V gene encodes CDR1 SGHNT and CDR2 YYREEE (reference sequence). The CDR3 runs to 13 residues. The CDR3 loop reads CASSLSDQETQYF. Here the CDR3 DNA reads TGTGCCAGCAGCTTATCAGATCAAGAGACCCAGTACTTC.

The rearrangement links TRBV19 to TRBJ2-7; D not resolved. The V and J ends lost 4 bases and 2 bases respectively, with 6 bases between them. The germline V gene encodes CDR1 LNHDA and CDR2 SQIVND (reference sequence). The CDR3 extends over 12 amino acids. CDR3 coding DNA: TGTGCCAGTAGTAGCTCTACCTACGAGCAGTACTTC. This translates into CASSSSTYEQYF.

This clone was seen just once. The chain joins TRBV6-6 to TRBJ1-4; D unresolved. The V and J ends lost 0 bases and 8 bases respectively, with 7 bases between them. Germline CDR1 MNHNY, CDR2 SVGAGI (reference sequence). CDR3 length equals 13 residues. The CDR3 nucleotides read TGTGCCAGCAGTTACTCTATAGGGGAAAAACTGTTTTTT. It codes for CASSYSIGEKLFF.

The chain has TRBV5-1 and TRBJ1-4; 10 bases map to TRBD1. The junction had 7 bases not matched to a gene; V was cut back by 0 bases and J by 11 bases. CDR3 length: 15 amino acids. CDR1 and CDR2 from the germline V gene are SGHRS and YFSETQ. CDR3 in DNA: TGCGCCAGCAGCTTGGCCGGGACAGGGGATAGGAAACTGTTTTTT. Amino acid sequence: CASSLAGTGDRKLFF.

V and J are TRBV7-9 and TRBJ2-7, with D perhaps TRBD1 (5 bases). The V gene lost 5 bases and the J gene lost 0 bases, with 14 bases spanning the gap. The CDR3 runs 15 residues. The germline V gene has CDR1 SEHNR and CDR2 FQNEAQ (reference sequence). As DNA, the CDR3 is TGTGCCAGCAGCCCCGGACAAAGCGTCTCCTACGAGCAGTACTTC. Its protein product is CASSPGQSVSYEQYF.

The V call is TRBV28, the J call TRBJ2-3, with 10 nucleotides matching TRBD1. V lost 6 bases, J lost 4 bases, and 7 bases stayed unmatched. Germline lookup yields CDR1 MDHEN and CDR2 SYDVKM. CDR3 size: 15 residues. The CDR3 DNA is TGTGCCAGCAGCCGGTGGGGACAGGGGTCAGATACGCAGTATTTT. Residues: CASSRWGQGSDTQYF.

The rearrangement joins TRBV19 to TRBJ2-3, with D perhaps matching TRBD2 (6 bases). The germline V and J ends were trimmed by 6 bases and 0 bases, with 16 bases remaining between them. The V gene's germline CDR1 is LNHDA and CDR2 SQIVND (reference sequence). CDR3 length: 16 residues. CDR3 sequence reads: CASRRLPGLSTDTQYF. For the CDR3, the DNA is TGTGCCAGTAGGAGACTCCCGGGACTCAGCACAGATACGCAGTATTTT.